These 24 T cell receptor beta chains were sequenced from one sample in a study of response to subunit inactivated influenza vaccine. In TCRdb, the RT-PCR reads were re-called with MiXCR into one record per CDR3 protein. Here the sample spans more than 700,000 distinct CDR3 sequences, 20% to 25% being singletons. This specimen consisted of PBMCs from blood, obtained 4 to 6 days after vaccination. All receptors come from a man in his fifties who received an inactivated influenza vaccine.

This clonotype was found many times. The rearrangement links TRBV20-1 to TRBJ2-1, with 9 nucleotides matching TRBD2. Germline CDR1 is DFQATT and CDR2 is SNEGSKA (reference sequence). The length of the CDR3 is 14 residues. V lost 5 bases, J lost 0 bases, and 2 bases stayed unmatched. CDR3 in DNA: TGCAGTGCTTTACTAGCGGGCTCCTACAATGAGCAGTTCTTC. Its protein is CSALLAGSYNEQFF.

This clonotype was seen many times. This chain connects TRBV5-1 to TRBJ1-1, with TRBD1 as a possible D gene (6 bases). Germline V CDR1 and CDR2: SGHRS, YFSETQ. The CDR3 runs 15 residues. The V end lost 4 bases, the J end lost 4 bases, and 17 bases lay between the germline ends. The CDR3 is CASSSRTGASTEAFF. The CDR3 DNA reads as TGCGCCAGCAGCAGCCGGACGGGGGCCAGCACTGAAGCTTTCTTT.

This clonotype was counted between two and nine times. The junction departs from germline at one end; a sequencing error may be responsible. This chain joins TRBV7-7 and TRBJ2-2, with 8 bases that match TRBD1. The CDR3 spans 14 residues. CDR1 SSHAT and CDR2 FNYEAQ come from the germline V gene (reference sequence). The CDR3 nucleotides are TGTGCTAGCAGCCCCGACAGGGGCGCCGGGGAGCTGTTTTTT. Protein product: CASSPDRGAGELFF.

The chain has TRBV29-1 and TRBJ2-6; 7 bases fit TRBD1. CDR3 length: 16 residues. The germline CDR1 and CDR2 sequences are SQVTM and ANQGSEA. V gave up 1 base and J gave up 4 bases; unmatched junction bases: 7. The DNA of the CDR3 is TGCAGCGTTGAAGCTTGGGGACAGTCCGGGGCCAACGTCCTGACTTTC. It codes for CSVEAWGQSGANVLTF.

This clonotype has more than one count but fewer than ten. The chain carries TRBV7-2 and TRBJ1-4, with 8 bases matching TRBD1. CDR1 is SGHTA, CDR2 FQGNSA, per germline. The CDR3 covers 16 residues. V was clipped by 2 bases and J by 7 bases; unmatched bases: 9. The CDR3 loop reads CASSLNRQGNSEKLFF. The CDR3 region has the DNA TGTGCCAGCAGCTTAAACCGACAGGGGAATTCTGAAAAACTGTTTTTT.

This chain joins TRBV7-9 and TRBJ1-3; no definite D call. The CDR3 loop spans 15 amino acids. Trimming took off 1 base at V and 6 bases at J, with 13 bases between the two ends. Germline CDR1 and CDR2: SEHNR and FQNEAQ (reference sequence). The CDR3 here is CASSLGSPLINTIYF. CDR3 DNA: TGTGCCAGCAGCTTAGGCAGCCCCCTGATAAACACCATATATTTT.

This chain uses TRBV9 with TRBJ2-3, with D unresolved. CDR1 and CDR2 from the germline V gene are SGDLS and YYNGEE. This CDR3 contains 15 residues. Trimming stripped 4 bases from V and 3 bases from J, with 15 bases between. The DNA for the CDR3 is TGTGCCAGCAGCCCTCGTCCGGTGGGGACAGATACGCAGTATTTT. As protein: CASSPRPVGTDTQYF.

The CDR3 loop is CASSQDLEGYGEQFF. The CDR3 DNA sequence: TGCGCCAGCAGCCAAGATCTAGAAGGATACGGTGAGCAGTTCTTC. The rearrangement uses TRBV4-3 and TRBJ2-1; D remains ambiguous. Germline CDR1 and CDR2: LGHNA and YSLEER. Trimming shortened V by 0 bases and J by 9 bases, and 15 bases separated the two germline ends. The CDR3 sequence is 15 residues long.

This clonotype was seen at least ten times. CDR3 region: CSVEDRDSSYEQYF. The CDR3 DNA follows: TGCAGCGTTGAAGATCGGGACAGCTCCTACGAGCAGTACTTC. This chain connects TRBV29-1 to TRBJ2-7; TRBD1 agrees at 7 bases. V shed 0 bases, J shed 0 bases, and the junction held 2 bases outside the gene matches. This CDR3 is 14 amino acids long. The V gene's germline CDR1 is SQVTM and CDR2 ANQGSEA.

This clonotype was counted between two and nine times. The V and J genes are TRBV3-1 and TRBJ2-7, with 11 positions matching TRBD1. Trimming removed 2 bases from V and 3 bases from J; junction bases left unmatched: 3. The CDR3 has 15 residues. CDR1 and CDR2 (germline): LGHDT, YNNKEL (reference sequence). The CDR3 loop is CASSQPGQGDYEQYF. In DNA, the CDR3 is TGTGCCAGCAGCCAACCGGGACAGGGGGACTACGAGCAGTACTTC.

This clonotype was recorded a few times. Here the CDR3 reads CASSSSGSLNEQFF. In nucleotides, the CDR3 is TGTGCCAGCAGCTCGAGCGGGAGTTTGAATGAGCAGTTCTTC. The rearrangement joins TRBV3-1 to TRBJ2-1; 8 positions agree with TRBD2. Germline V CDR1 and CDR2: LGHDT, YNNKEL (reference sequence). The CDR3 has 14 residues. The trim removed 5 bases at V and 7 bases at J, leaving 7 bases unmatched.

The J gene is TRBJ2-2, the V gene TRBV19; D is unresolved. Trimming took 8 bases from V and 1 from J, leaving 8 bases between them. CDR1 LNHDA and CDR2 SQIVND come from the germline V gene (reference sequence). This CDR3 contains 13 residues. Written as DNA, the CDR3 is TGTGCCAGTGCTTGGAAGAACACCGGGGAGCTGTTTTTT. Protein: CASAWKNTGELFF.

This chain joins TRBV11-2 and TRBJ2-3; D is perhaps TRBD1 (6 bases). Trimming cost V 0 bases and J 1 base, with 17 bases left between them. The CDR3 has 18 amino acids. The germline V gene encodes CDR1 SGHAT and CDR2 FQNNGV. The CDR3 is CASSLDIPGHLGTDTQYF. The CDR3 nucleotides read TGTGCCAGCAGCTTAGATATCCCGGGACATCTGGGCACAGATACGCAGTATTTT.

This clonotype was counted only a few times. The V call is TRBV11-2, the J call TRBJ2-5, with 16 bases aligning to TRBD2. Trimming at V came to 4 bases and at J to 5 bases, leaving 4 bases not matched to a gene. The CDR3 runs to 16 residues. Germline values: CDR1 SGHAT, CDR2 FQNNGV. CDR3 DNA: TGTGCCAGCAGCTGGGGACTAGCGGGGGGGCAGGAGACCCAGTACTTC. This sequence encodes CASSWGLAGGQETQYF.

This clonotype was found once. This chain joins TRBV6-2 or TRBV6-3 and TRBJ2-1, with 8 bases matching TRBD2. The CDR3 covers 12 residues. Germline CDR1 and CDR2: MNHEY and SVGEGT. After removal of 4 bases from V and 14 bases from J, the junction contained 7 bases not matched to a gene. CDR3: CASSSFGGRKFF. CDR3 in DNA: TGTGCCAGCAGTTCCTTTGGCGGGAGGAAGTTCTTC.

The chain joins TRBV20-1 to TRBJ2-7, with a possible D match to TRBD1 (5 bases). V gave up 0 bases and J gave up 0 bases, with 9 bases separating them. Germline CDR1 is DFQATT and CDR2 is SNEGSKA (reference sequence). There are 14 residues in the CDR3. CDR3 sequence (DNA): TGCAGTGCTAGAGATCCACAGGACTCCTACGAGCAGTACTTC. This translates into CSARDPQDSYEQYF.

The chain joins TRBV28 to TRBJ2-3, with D possibly being TRBD2 (5 bases). Germline CDR1 is MDHEN and CDR2 is SYDVKM. The CDR3 covers 15 residues. Trimming took 5 bases from V and 3 from J, leaving 15 bases between them. In nucleotides, the CDR3 is TGTGCCAGCAGTGATATGGGATCGGGGACAGATACGCAGTATTTT. Protein sequence: CASSDMGSGTDTQYF.

The chain is built from TRBV6-1 and TRBJ1-5; 8 bases agree with TRBD1. This CDR3 is 15 amino acids long. Trimming removed 5 bases from V and 3 bases from J; junction bases left unmatched: 6. Per germline, CDR1 MNHNS and CDR2 SASEGT. The CDR3 sequence: CASSPTGEINQPQHF. The DNA for the CDR3 is TGTGCCAGCAGTCCGACAGGGGAAATCAATCAGCCCCAGCATTTT.

In its sample, this clonotype was seen a few times. V is TRBV20-1 and J is TRBJ1-2, with D perhaps TRBD1 (5 bases). This CDR3 has 18 amino acids. V was cut by 7 bases and J by 3 bases, with 30 bases left in between. Germline values: CDR1 DFQATT, CDR2 SNEGSKA (reference sequence). CDR3 sequence: CSGIRSSGHLGGYYGYTF. CDR3 bases: TGCAGTGGTATCCGTTCTTCTGGACACCTGGGGGGATACTATGGCTACACCTTC.

This clonotype showed up just a few times. The rearrangement joins TRBV12-3 or TRBV12-4 to TRBJ2-2; TRBD1 is a possible D gene (5 bases). The CDR3 contains 17 residues. Trimming stripped 5 bases from V and 4 bases from J, with 20 bases between. The CDR3 loop reads CASSPTRGRRGTGELFF. CDR3 DNA sequence: TGTGCCAGCAGTCCTACCCGCGGACGTAGGGGCACCGGGGAGCTGTTTTTT.

The chain is built from TRBV4-2 and TRBJ2-3; D is unresolved. Germline loops: CDR1 LGHNA, CDR2 YNFKEQ. Trimming stripped 2 bases from V and 2 bases from J, with 11 bases between. CDR3 length: 15 amino acids. CDR3 sequence: CASSQSDTPTDTQYF. CDR3 nucleotides: TGTGCCAGCAGCCAATCCGATACACCCACAGATACGCAGTATTTT.

The gene calls are TRBV7-2 and TRBJ2-5, with TRBD1 identical over 7 bases. This CDR3 is 15 amino acids long. J gave up 0 bases and V 1 base, and 2 bases lay outside the gene matches. The germline V gene encodes CDR1 SGHTA and CDR2 FQGNSA. The CDR3 here is CASSLGGQYQETQYF. The CDR3 DNA reads TGTGCCAGCAGCTTAGGGGGACAGTACCAAGAGACCCAGTACTTC.

The sample holds many counts of this clonotype. The chain is built from TRBV5-5 and TRBJ2-3; 12 nucleotides match TRBD2. The V gene end was trimmed by 4 bases and the J gene end by 5 bases; junction bases not matched to a gene: 5. In germline, CDR1 is SGHKS, CDR2 YYEKEE (reference sequence). The CDR3 is 15 amino acids. The CDR3 nucleotides read TGTGCCAGCAGCAGGACTAGCGGGACGGTAGATACGCAGTATTTT. Its protein product is CASSRTSGTVDTQYF.

The genes are TRBV27 and TRBJ1-1; D gene unclear. The CDR3 totals 16 residues. V lost 6 bases and J lost 2, with 19 bases in between. Per germline, CDR1 MNHEY and CDR2 SMNVEV (reference sequence). CDR3 bases: TGTGCCAGCAGCTCCTTCGGGCGGTACCTAAACACTGAAGCTTTCTTT. Translating gives CASSSFGRYLNTEAFF.